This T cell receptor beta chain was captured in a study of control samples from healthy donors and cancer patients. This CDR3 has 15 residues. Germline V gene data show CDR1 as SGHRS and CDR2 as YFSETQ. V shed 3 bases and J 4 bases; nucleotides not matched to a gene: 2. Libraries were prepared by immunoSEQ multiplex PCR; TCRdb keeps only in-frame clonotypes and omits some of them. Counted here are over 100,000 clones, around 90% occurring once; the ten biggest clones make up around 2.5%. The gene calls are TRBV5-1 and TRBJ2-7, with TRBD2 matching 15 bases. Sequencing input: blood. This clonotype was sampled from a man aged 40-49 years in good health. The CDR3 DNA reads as TGCGCCAGCAGCTACGGGACTAGCGGGGGGTACGAGCAGTACTTC. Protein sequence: CASSYGTSGGYEQYF.